These T cell receptor beta chains were read from a single sample in a study of beta chain features in type 1 diabetes. Method: immunoSEQ multiplex PCR; TCRdb's copy keeps in-frame clones and lacks some. This sample has hundreds of thousands of clones, with about an eighth found just once. The sequencing sample was made of naive CD4+ T cells from blood. The receptors derive from a man between 18 and 29 years old with type 1 diabetes. Both conserved end residues are part of each CDR3. Fields, in order: D gene, V gene, J gene, clone size, CDR3 protein, CDR3 DNA. A D gene is named only where the DNA matches it firmly. Some rows have no size entry. The others give once, few or many, or a class for an expanded clone.

.	TRBV4-1	TRBJ1-6	.	CASSQETGGRFYSPLHF	TGCGCCAGCAGCCAAGAGACCGGGGGCCGTTTCTACTCACCCCTCCACTTT
TRBD1	TRBV27	TRBJ2-6	.	CASSGQGTTGANVLTF	TGTGCCAGCAGCGGACAGGGTACGACTGGGGCCAACGTCCTGACTTTC
.	TRBV6-1	TRBJ2-7	.	CASTLLRGRSYEQYF	TGTGCCAGCACCCTACTCAGGGGTCGCTCCTACGAGCAGTACTTC
.	TRBV2	TRBJ1-4	few	CASSGGRTNEKLFF	TGTGCCAGCAGTGGAGGACGGACTAATGAAAAACTGTTTTTT
.	TRBV28	TRBJ2-1	.	CASILRDLGNEQFF	TGTGCCAGCATCTTGCGGGACCTTGGCAATGAGCAGTTCTTC
TRBD2	TRBV9	TRBJ2-1	.	CASSPGLAGGINEQFF	TGTGCCAGCAGCCCCGGACTAGCGGGAGGGATCAATGAGCAGTTCTTC
.	TRBV18	TRBJ1-5	few	CASSPEGNQPQHF	TGTGCCAGCTCACCTGAAGGGAATCAGCCCCAGCATTTT
TRBD2	TRBV7-2	TRBJ2-5	few	CASSLRGGGETQYF	TGTGCCAGCAGCTTACGGGGGGGCGGAGAGACCCAGTACTTC
TRBD1	TRBV28	TRBJ2-3	few	CASSLWGDRGQTDTQYF	TGTGCCAGCAGTTTGTGGGGGGACAGGGGGCAGACAGATACGCAGTATTTT
.	TRBV5-1	TRBJ1-6	few	CASSLGQHNSPLHF	TGCGCCAGCAGCTTGGGGCAGCATAATTCACCCCTCCACTTT
TRBD2	TRBV28	TRBJ2-2	.	CASSLTSGENTGELFF	TGTGCCAGCAGTTTAACTAGCGGGGAGAACACCGGGGAGCTGTTTTTT
.	TRBV19	TRBJ2-7	.	CASSRIGGSYEQYF	TGTGCCAGTAGTCGCATCGGGGGTTCCTACGAGCAGTACTTC
.	TRBV20-1	TRBJ1-5	.	CSAAKRQPQHF	TGCAGTGCCGCCAAGAGGCAGCCCCAGCATTTT
.	TRBV9	TRBJ2-7	.	CASSAPGMHEQYF	TGTGCCAGCAGCGCCCCAGGGATGCACGAGCAGTACTTC
.	TRBV19	TRBJ2-5	few	CASSNGGGQETQYF	TGTGCCAGTAGTAACGGGGGAGGCCAAGAGACCCAGTACTTC
TRBD2	TRBV7-2	TRBJ2-1	few	CASSPWSSGSYNEQFF	TGTGCCAGCAGCCCCTGGTCTAGCGGGAGCTACAATGAGCAGTTCTTC
.	TRBV10-3	TRBJ1-5	few	CAISDTGDQPQHF	TGTGCCATCAGTGACACCGGGGATCAGCCCCAGCATTTT
TRBD1	TRBV7-3	TRBJ1-1	.	CASSRQGAMNTEAFF	TGTGCCAGCAGCCGTCAGGGGGCCATGAACACTGAAGCTTTCTTT
.	TRBV30	TRBJ2-2	few	CAWSTSGNTGELFF	TGTGCCTGGAGTACCAGCGGAAACACCGGGGAGCTGTTTTTT
.	TRBV30	TRBJ1-1	.	CAWSVELRSEAFF	TGTGCCTGGAGTGTAGAGTTGAGGTCCGAAGCTTTCTTT
.	TRBV30	TRBJ2-7	few	CAWSVLGRQEQYF	TGTGCCTGGAGTGTACTTGGGAGACAAGAGCAGTACTTC
.	TRBV30	TRBJ2-7	few	CAWGTPSSYEQYF	TGTGCCTGGGGGACTCCTAGCTCCTACGAGCAGTACTTC
TRBD1	TRBV6-5	TRBJ1-2	few	CASSYLATGLNYGYTF	TGTGCCAGCAGTTACCTTGCGACAGGGCTTAACTATGGCTACACCTTC
.	TRBV28	TRBJ1-1	.	CASSSVQGNTEAFF	TGTGCCAGCAGTTCCGTACAGGGGAACACTGAAGCTTTCTTT
.	TRBV2	TRBJ1-5	.	CASKSQGPQPQHF	TGTGCCAGCAAGTCACAGGGCCCTCAGCCCCAGCATTTT
.	TRBV30	TRBJ1-2	few	CAWSNGGRGGYTF	TGTGCCTGGAGTAATGGGGGGCGCGGTGGCTACACCTTC
.	TRBV30	TRBJ1-1	.	CAWSVSPTVNTEAFF	TGTGCCTGGAGTGTAAGTCCTACGGTGAACACTGAAGCTTTCTTT
.	TRBV7-2	TRBJ2-3	.	CASSLTGADTQYF	TGTGCCAGCAGCTTAACCGGCGCAGATACGCAGTATTTT
.	TRBV13	TRBJ1-4	few	CASSLGPPGKLFF	TGTGCCAGCAGCTTAGGCCCCCCGGGAAAACTGTTTTTT
.	TRBV30	TRBJ1-5	.	CAWSVRSNQPQHF	TGTGCCTGGAGTGTCAGGTCCAATCAGCCCCAGCATTTT
.	TRBV30	TRBJ2-7	.	CAWRISRSYEQYF	TGTGCCTGGAGGATCTCCAGATCCTACGAGCAGTACTTC
.	TRBV4-1	TRBJ2-3	few	CASSQDTDTQYF	TGCGCCAGCAGCCAAGACACAGATACGCAGTATTTT
.	TRBV1	TRBJ2-7	.	CTSPRGQGLYEQYF	TGCACCAGCCCCCGGGGACAGGGACTCTACGAGCAGTACTTC
.	TRBV30	TRBJ2-6	once	CAWSEGVLTF	TGTGCCTGGAGTGAGGGCGTCCTGACTTTC
.	TRBV9	TRBJ2-5	few	CASSVEGVETQYF	TGTGCCAGCAGCGTAGAAGGGGTGGAGACCCAGTACTTC
TRBD1	TRBV18	TRBJ1-4	.	CASSPSSGGAEKLFF	TGTGCCAGCTCACCATCTTCAGGGGGAGCTGAAAAACTGTTTTTT
TRBD1	TRBV27	TRBJ1-2	.	CASRPYLTRGLGYGYTF	TGTGCCAGCAGACCCTACCTCACCAGGGGGCTAGGCTATGGCTACACCTTC
.	TRBV30	TRBJ1-1	few	CAWSDQANTEAFF	TGTGCCTGGAGTGACCAGGCGAACACTGAAGCTTTCTTT
.	TRBV2	TRBJ2-6	few	CASSREGLGANVLTF	TGTGCCAGCAGCCGCGAGGGGCTAGGGGCCAACGTCCTGACTTTC
TRBD2	TRBV5-1	TRBJ2-7	few	CASRGLAGGNDEQYF	TGCGCCAGCAGGGGTCTAGCGGGAGGAAACGACGAGCAGTACTTC
TRBD1	TRBV14	TRBJ1-2	.	CASSQGDSIYGYTF	TGTGCCAGCAGCCAAGGGGACAGCATCTATGGCTACACCTTC
.	TRBV7-2	TRBJ2-3	.	CASSFVGTDTQYF	TGTGCCAGCAGCTTCGTAGGCACAGATACGCAGTATTTT
.	TRBV4-3	TRBJ2-2	.	CASSQDLGDWTNTGELFF	TGCGCCAGCAGCCAAGATCTAGGGGACTGGACGAACACCGGGGAGCTGTTTTTT
TRBD2	TRBV7-2	TRBJ2-5	few	CASSSILAMETQYF	TGTGCCAGCAGCTCTATACTAGCGATGGAGACCCAGTACTTC
.	TRBV28	TRBJ1-5	.	CASSNLPYNQPQHF	TGTGCCAGCAGTAACTTACCTTACAATCAGCCCCAGCATTTT
TRBD1	TRBV28	TRBJ1-1	few	CASSFRQGAGNTEAFF	TGTGCCAGCAGTTTCCGACAGGGGGCAGGAAACACTGAAGCTTTCTTT
TRBD2	TRBV9	TRBJ2-1	few	CASSVGGWGGRSSYNEQFF	TGTGCCAGCAGCGTAGGGGGCTGGGGCGGGAGAAGCTCCTACAATGAGCAGTTCTTC
.	TRBV7-2	TRBJ2-5	.	CASSVSREETQYF	TGTGCCAGCAGCGTCTCCCGGGAGGAGACCCAGTACTTC